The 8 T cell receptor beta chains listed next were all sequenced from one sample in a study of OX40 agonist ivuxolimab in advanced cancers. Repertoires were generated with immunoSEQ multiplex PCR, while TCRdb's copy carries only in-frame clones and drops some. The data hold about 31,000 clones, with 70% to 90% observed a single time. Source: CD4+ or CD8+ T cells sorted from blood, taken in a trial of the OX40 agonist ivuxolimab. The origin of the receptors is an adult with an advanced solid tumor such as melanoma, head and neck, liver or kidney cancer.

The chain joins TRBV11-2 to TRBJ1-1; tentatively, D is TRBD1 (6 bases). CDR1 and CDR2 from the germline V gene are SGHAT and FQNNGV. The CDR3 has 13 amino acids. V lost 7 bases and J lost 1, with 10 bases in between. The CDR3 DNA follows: TGTGCCAGCATGAGGACAGCGAACACTGAAGCTTTCTTT. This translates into CASMRTANTEAFF.

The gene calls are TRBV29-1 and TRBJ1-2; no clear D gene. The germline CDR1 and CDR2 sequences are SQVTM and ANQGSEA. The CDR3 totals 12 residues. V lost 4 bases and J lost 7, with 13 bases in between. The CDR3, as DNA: TGCAGCGTTGGGACTCCCACTGGTGGCTACACCTTC. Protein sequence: CSVGTPTGGYTF.

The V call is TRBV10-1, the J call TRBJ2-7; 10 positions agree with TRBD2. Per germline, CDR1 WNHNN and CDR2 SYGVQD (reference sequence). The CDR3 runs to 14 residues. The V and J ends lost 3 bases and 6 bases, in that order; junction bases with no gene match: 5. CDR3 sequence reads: CASSDSLAGAEQYF. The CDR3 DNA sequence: TGCGCCAGCAGTGACTCGCTAGCGGGAGCCGAGCAGTACTTC.

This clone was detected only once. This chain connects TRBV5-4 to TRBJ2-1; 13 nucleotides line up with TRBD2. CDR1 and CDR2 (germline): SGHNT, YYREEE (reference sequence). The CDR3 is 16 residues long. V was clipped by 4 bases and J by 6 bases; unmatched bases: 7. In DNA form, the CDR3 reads TGTGCCAGCAGCACCCGGACTAGCGGGAGTTCCAATGAGCAGTTCTTC. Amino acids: CASSTRTSGSSNEQFF.

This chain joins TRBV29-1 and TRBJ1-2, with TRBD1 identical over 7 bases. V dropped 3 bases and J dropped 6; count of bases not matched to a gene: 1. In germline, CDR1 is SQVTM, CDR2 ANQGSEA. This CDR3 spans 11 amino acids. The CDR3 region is CSVDQGDGYTF. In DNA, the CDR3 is TGCAGCGTTGACCAGGGGGATGGCTACACCTTC.

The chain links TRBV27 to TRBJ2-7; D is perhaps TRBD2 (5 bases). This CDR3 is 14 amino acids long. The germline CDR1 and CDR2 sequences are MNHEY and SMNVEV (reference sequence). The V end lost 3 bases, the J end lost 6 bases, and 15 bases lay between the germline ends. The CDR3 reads CASSFDRDLVEQYF. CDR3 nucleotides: TGTGCCAGCAGTTTCGACCGGGATCTCGTCGAGCAGTACTTC.

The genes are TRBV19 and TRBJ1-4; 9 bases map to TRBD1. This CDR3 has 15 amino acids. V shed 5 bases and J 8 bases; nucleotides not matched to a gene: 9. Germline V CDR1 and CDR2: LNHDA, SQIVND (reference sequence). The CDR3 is CASSSWTGASEKLFF. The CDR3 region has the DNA TGTGCCAGTAGTTCGTGGACAGGGGCAAGCGAAAAACTGTTTTTT.

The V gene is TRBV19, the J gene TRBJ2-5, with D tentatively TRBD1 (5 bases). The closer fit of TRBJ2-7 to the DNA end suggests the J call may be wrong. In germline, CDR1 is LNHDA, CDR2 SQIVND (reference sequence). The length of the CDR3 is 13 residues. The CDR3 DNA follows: TGTGCCAGTAGTGAGAGACAGACCTACGAGCAGTACTTC. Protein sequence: CASSERQTYEQYF.